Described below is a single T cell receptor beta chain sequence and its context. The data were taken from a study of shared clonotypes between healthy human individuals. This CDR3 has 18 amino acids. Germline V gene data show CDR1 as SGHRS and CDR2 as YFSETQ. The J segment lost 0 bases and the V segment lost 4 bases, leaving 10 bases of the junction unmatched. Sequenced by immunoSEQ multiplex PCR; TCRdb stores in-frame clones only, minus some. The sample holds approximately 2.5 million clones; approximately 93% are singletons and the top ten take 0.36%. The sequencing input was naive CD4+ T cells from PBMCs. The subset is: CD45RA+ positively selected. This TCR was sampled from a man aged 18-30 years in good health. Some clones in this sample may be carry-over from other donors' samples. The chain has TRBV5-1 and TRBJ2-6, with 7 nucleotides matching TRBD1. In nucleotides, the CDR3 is TGCGCCAGCAGCAACACCGGGACAGCAACCTCTGGGGCCAACGTCCTGACTTTC. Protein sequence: CASSNTGTATSGANVLTF.